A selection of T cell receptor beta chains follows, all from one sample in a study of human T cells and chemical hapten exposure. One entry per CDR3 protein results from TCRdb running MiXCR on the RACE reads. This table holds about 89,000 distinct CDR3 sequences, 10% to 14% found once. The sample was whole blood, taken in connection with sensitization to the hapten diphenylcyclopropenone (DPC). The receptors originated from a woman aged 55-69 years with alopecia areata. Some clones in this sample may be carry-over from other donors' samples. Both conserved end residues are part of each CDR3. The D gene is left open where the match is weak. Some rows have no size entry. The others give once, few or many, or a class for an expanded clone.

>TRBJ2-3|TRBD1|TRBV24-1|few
CATSDSGQNTDTQYF
TGTGCCACCAGTGATTCGGGACAGAACACAGATACGCAGTATTTT
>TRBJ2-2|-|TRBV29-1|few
CSVGTALNTGELFF
TGCAGCGTTGGGACAGCCTTGAACACCGGGGAGCTGTTTTTT
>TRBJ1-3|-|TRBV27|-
CASSQRATGNTIYF
TGTGCCAGCAGTCAAAGGGCTACTGGAAACACCATATATTTT
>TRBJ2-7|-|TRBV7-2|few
CASSLVRPGHHYEQYF
TGTGCCAGCAGCTTAGTTCGCCCAGGACACCACTACGAGCAGTACTTC
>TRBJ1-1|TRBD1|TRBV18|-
CASSRDRHNTEAFF
TGTGCCAGCTCACGGGACAGACATAACACTGAAGCTTTCTTT
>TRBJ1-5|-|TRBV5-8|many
CASSLGGYSNQPQHF
TGTGCCAGCAGCTTGGGAGGTTATAGCAATCAGCCCCAGCATTTT
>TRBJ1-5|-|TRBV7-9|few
CASSPTIGSNQPQHF
TGTGCCAGCAGCCCAACCATTGGTAGCAATCAGCCCCAGCATTTT
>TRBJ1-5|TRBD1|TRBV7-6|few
CASSPQPGGLLSNQPQHF
TGTGCCAGCAGCCCCCAACCAGGGGGCCTGTTGAGCAATCAGCCCCAGCATTTT
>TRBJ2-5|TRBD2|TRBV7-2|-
CASSFTSGGLQETQYF
TGTGCCAGCAGCTTTACTAGCGGGGGCTTACAAGAGACCCAGTACTTC
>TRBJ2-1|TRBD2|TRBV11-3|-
CASSYGTTAYNEQFF
TGTGCCAGCAGCTACGGGACTACCGCCTACAATGAGCAGTTCTTC
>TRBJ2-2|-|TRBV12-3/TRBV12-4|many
CASSFDGTGELFF
TGTGCCAGCAGTTTCGACGGGACCGGGGAGCTGTTTTTT
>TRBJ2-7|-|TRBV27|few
CASSSQRGGGDEQYF
TGTGCCAGCAGTTCCCAAAGGGGGGGCGGAGACGAGCAGTACTTC
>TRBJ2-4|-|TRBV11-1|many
CASSFPDKNIQYF
TGTGCCAGCAGCTTTCCTGACAAAAACATTCAGTACTTC
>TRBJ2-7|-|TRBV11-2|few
CASSYGTASYEQYF
TGTGCCAGCAGCTACGGGACTGCCTCCTACGAGCAGTACTTC
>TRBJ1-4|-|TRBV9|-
CASSVRGSVNEKLFF
TGTGCCAGCAGCGTTAGAGGATCTGTTAATGAAAAACTGTTTTTT